This T cell receptor (beta chain) was captured in a study of cytomegalovirus exposure and HLA in healthy donors. Use of 60 Vbeta and 13 Jbeta primers characterized the PCR. This table comes from immunoSEQ multiplex PCR, and its TCRdb copy is limited to in-frame clones, with some not included. The sample has over 90,000 clones; around 61% are singletons. The germline CDR1 and CDR2 sequences are SQVTM and ANQGSEA. V was trimmed by 4 bases and J by 0 bases, leaving 19 bases between them. The CDR3 runs to 16 residues. The donors, nominally healthy at sampling, likely had unrecorded immune exposures. This clone was counted a few times.

The rearrangement joins TRBV29-1 to TRBJ2-7; D possibly corresponds to TRBD1 (5 bases). The sample taken for sequencing was PBMCs. This clonotype originated in a woman aged 45 to 65 in good health and CMV-seronegative. The CDR3 protein is CSVVGLGRQSSYEQYF. For the CDR3, the DNA is TGCAGCGTTGTGGGGCTTGGGCGGCAGAGCTCCTACGAGCAGTACTTC.